The 20 T cell receptor beta chains below come from one sample, sequenced in a study of TIL therapy for anti-PD-1-resistant metastatic lung cancer. This was the immunoSEQ v3 assay. Sequencing was performed with immunoSEQ multiplex PCR; in TCRdb, only in-frame clones are kept and a portion is missing. The sample has about 100,000 clones; just over 65% are singletons. Noted time point: pre-treatment sample, taken before nivolumab and TIL therapy. Tumor tissue came from excised metastases, mostly pleural nodules or supraclavicular lymph nodes. This material consisted of tumor tissue, taken at baseline. Source of these receptors: a person aged 25 to 79 with non-small cell lung cancer.

The chain recombines TRBV2 with TRBJ2-5; tentative D call: TRBD2 (6 bases). CDR3 length: 15 amino acids. Deletions cut 6 bases from V and 0 bases from J, with 14 bases between. CDR1 is SNHLY, CDR2 FYNNEI, per germline. The CDR3 DNA follows: TGTGCCAGCAGGGGGAATGGCGGGGACCAAGAGACCCAGTACTTC. Residues: CASRGNGGDQETQYF. Full variable domain (remainder filled in from reference TRBV2 and TRBJ2-5): EPEVTQTPSHQVTQMGQEVILRCVPISNHLYFYWYRQILGQKVEFLVSFYNNEISEKSEIFDDQFSVERPDGSNFTLKIRSTKLEDSAMYFCASRGNGGDQETQYFGPGTRLLVL.

In its sample, this clone was seen once. The chain carries TRBV4-3 and TRBJ2-3; tentatively, D is TRBD2 (6 bases). Per the germline V gene, CDR1 is LGHNA and CDR2 is YSLEER. V shed 2 bases and J shed 0 bases, with 9 bases lying between them. The length of the CDR3 is 15 residues. CDR3 in DNA: TGCGCCAGCAGCCAATTGGGGGGTAGCACAGATACGCAGTATTTT. This sequence encodes CASSQLGGSTDTQYF.

This chain joins TRBV27 and TRBJ2-6, with a weak D call TRBD1 (6 bases). Germline CDR1 is MNHEY and CDR2 is SMNVEV (reference sequence). The ends were cut back, 4 bases at V and 4 bases at J, with 11 bases in the middle. This CDR3 spans 15 amino acids. CDR3 DNA sequence: TGTGCCAGCAGTTCGACAGGATACGGGGCCAACGTCCTGACTTTC. Encoded protein: CASSSTGYGANVLTF.

This chain connects TRBV28 to TRBJ2-1; D call uncertain. Germline V CDR1 and CDR2: MDHEN, SYDVKM. Trimming cost V 2 bases and J 5 bases, with 19 bases left between them. The CDR3 has 17 residues. As DNA, the CDR3 is TGTGCCAGCAGTTTAGCTTTGTTGCGGCGCCCACACAATGAGCAGTTCTTC. This encodes CASSLALLRRPHNEQFF.

This clone was observed a single time. CDR3 residues: CASSGGWTQYF. The CDR3 nucleotides read TGTGCCAGCAGTGGGGGGTGGACCCAGTACTTC. J is TRBJ2-5 and V is TRBV6-2 or TRBV6-3, with D possibly being TRBD2 (6 bases). From germline, CDR1 is MNHEY and CDR2 SVGEGT. This CDR3 comprises 11 residues. Between the trimmed V and J ends, which lost 5 bases and 7 bases, there was a span of 8 bases.

The chain recombines TRBV27 with TRBJ2-2, with D maybe TRBD1 (5 bases). Germline V gives CDR1 MNHEY, CDR2 SMNVEV (reference sequence). V lost 6 bases and J 7 bases, leaving 12 bases between the germline ends. This CDR3 has 13 residues. CDR3 loop: CASSSGFGGELFF. The CDR3 nucleotides read TGTGCCAGCAGCTCAGGGTTCGGCGGGGAGCTGTTTTTT.

The chain has TRBV7-3 and TRBJ2-2, with D unclear. This CDR3 is 13 amino acids long. Germline loops: CDR1 SGHTA, CDR2 FQGTGA. V lost 2 bases and J 4 bases, leaving 5 bases between the germline ends. In nucleotides, the CDR3 is TGTGCCAGCAGCTTAGGCGCCACCGGGGAGCTGTTTTTT. Protein sequence: CASSLGATGELFF.

CDR3 residues: CASSFVGQGAHEQFF. For the CDR3, the DNA is TGTGCCAGCAGTTTTGTGGGACAGGGGGCTCATGAGCAGTTCTTC. The chain joins TRBV28 to TRBJ2-1, with TRBD1 matching 12 bases. J was trimmed by 8 bases and V by 3 bases; bases with no gene match: 5. The CDR3 is 15 residues long. Germline V CDR1 and CDR2: MDHEN, SYDVKM.

CDR3 sequence (DNA): TGTGCCAGCAGATCCGCAGGGGGCTTGAACGAGCAGTACTTC. Protein product: CASRSAGGLNEQYF. The rearrangement links TRBV6-5 to TRBJ2-7, with 8 nucleotides matching TRBD1. Germline-derived CDR1 and CDR2 are MNHEY and SVGAGI. The CDR3 extends over 14 amino acids. V shed 6 bases and J 5 bases; nucleotides not matched to a gene: 9.

The V gene is TRBV7-2, the J gene TRBJ2-5; D gene ambiguous. The CDR3 totals 11 residues. Germline CDR1 and CDR2: SGHTA and FQGNSA. V lost 5 bases, J lost 3 bases, and 4 bases lay in between. The DNA of the CDR3 is TGTGCCAGCAGCCTGAAAGAGACCCAGTACTTC. Protein sequence: CASSLKETQYF.

Only a few counts were recorded for this clone. The chain recombines TRBV6-5 with TRBJ1-4; unclear D gene. The V gene's germline CDR1 is MNHEY and CDR2 SVGAGI. V was clipped by 10 bases and J by 11 bases, with 26 bases between them. There are 15 residues in the CDR3. CDR3 coding DNA: TGTGCCACCAGAATAACCGGGCCCGCTAACGGGAAACTGTTTTTT. Translation gives CATRITGPANGKLFF.

The chain is built from TRBV19 and TRBJ2-1; D may be TRBD2 (6 bases). Germline V gives CDR1 LNHDA, CDR2 SQIVND (reference sequence). This CDR3 is built from 14 residues. V lost 3 bases to trimming and J lost 8 bases, with 14 bases between them. The CDR3 region has the DNA TGTGCCAGTAGTATCTTTAAACCGGGGGATGAGCAGTTCTTC. It codes for CASSIFKPGDEQFF.

The chain has TRBV12-3 or TRBV12-4 and TRBJ1-1, with no clear D. The CDR3 is made up of 12 amino acids. Trimming removed 6 bases at V and 0 bases at J, with 5 bases between. As DNA, the CDR3 is TGTGCCAGCAGCAACATGAACACTGAAGCTTTCTTT. Translating gives CASSNMNTEAFF.

V gene TRBV2 combines with J gene TRBJ2-7; 7 nucleotides line up with TRBD1. Germline loops: CDR1 SNHLY, CDR2 FYNNEI. Trimming at V came to 1 base and at J to 0 bases, leaving 0 bases not matched to a gene. The CDR3 is 14 residues long. Here the CDR3 DNA reads TGTGCCAGCAGTGAAGGGACAGGCTCCTACGAGCAGTACTTC. Translation gives CASSEGTGSYEQYF.

V gene TRBV11-1 combines with J gene TRBJ1-1, with 7 bases lining up with TRBD1. Per germline, CDR1 SGHAT and CDR2 FQDESV (reference sequence). This CDR3 region has 15 residues. Losses at the gene ends were 6 bases for V and 5 bases for J; bases not matched to a gene: 12. The CDR3 loop is CASRKDRAGRTEAFF. The CDR3, as DNA: TGTGCCAGCAGAAAAGACAGGGCTGGACGGACTGAAGCTTTCTTT.

Notes on this clone: The same CDR3 is also encoded by other DNA sequences in this sample. The chain is built from TRBV6-5 and TRBJ2-7; D is perhaps TRBD2 (6 bases). The CDR3 covers 15 residues. Germline V gives CDR1 MNHEY, CDR2 SVGAGI. V was shortened by 3 bases and J by 0 bases, with 12 bases between the two germline ends. In nucleotides, the CDR3 is TGTGCCAGCAGTTATGGGACTCCGAGCTCCTACGAGCAGTACTTC. Translation: CASSYGTPSSYEQYF.

The V gene is TRBV7-3, the J gene TRBJ1-1; D not certain. Looked up from germline, CDR1 is SGHTA and CDR2 is FQGTGA. The CDR3 runs 15 residues. V was pared by 5 bases and J by 6 bases, with 19 bases between. This CDR3 reads CASSPHQGLFAEAFF. The CDR3 DNA sequence: TGTGCCAGCAGCCCCCACCAAGGGCTCTTCGCTGAAGCTTTCTTT.

This clone was seen a single time. The CDR3 loop reads CAMGRVKSNKKLFF. CDR3 DNA sequence: TGTGCGATGGGGAGGGTCAAGTCGAACAAAAAACTGTTTTTT. The chain joins TRBV2 to TRBJ1-4, with unresolved D. Germline assignment: CDR1 SNHLY and CDR2 FYNNEI. This CDR3 region has 14 residues.

The chain links TRBV28 to TRBJ2-2, with D possibly TRBD2 on 6 matching bases. The CDR3 sequence is 15 residues long. Germline CDR1 and CDR2: MDHEN and SYDVKM. V lost 6 bases and J 4 bases, leaving 15 bases between the germline ends. CDR3: CASREGDFITGELFF. The CDR3 region has the DNA TGTGCCAGCAGGGAAGGGGACTTCATCACCGGGGAGCTGTTTTTT. Full variable domain (missing parts from reference TRBV28 and TRBJ2-2): DVKVTQSSRYLVKRTGEKVFLECVQDMDHENMFWYRQDPGLGLRLIYFSYDVKMKEKGDIPEGYSVSREKKERFSLILESASTNQTSMYLCASREGDFITGELFFGEGSRLTVL.

This clone has a handful of counts. The chain couples TRBV5-5 to TRBJ2-2, with 7 bases lining up with TRBD1. Germline V lookup: CDR1 SGHKS, CDR2 YYEKEE (reference sequence). The CDR3 length is 14 residues. The trim removed 4 bases at V and 8 bases at J, leaving 8 bases unmatched. CDR3 in amino acids: CASSPGQRAGELFF. In DNA, the CDR3 is TGTGCCAGCAGCCCGGGACAGCGCGCGGGGGAGCTGTTTTTT. Combining the CDR3 with reference TRBV5-5 and TRBJ2-2 gives the whole variable domain DAGVTQSPTHLIKTRGQQVTLRCSPISGHKSVSWYQQVLGQGPQFIFQYYEKEERGRGNFPDRFSARQFPNYSSELNVNALLLGDSALYLCASSPGQRAGELFFGEGSRLTVL.